Listed below are T cell receptor beta chains from one sample, sequenced in a study of cytomegalovirus exposure and HLA in healthy donors. Data came from immunoSEQ multiplex PCR; TCRdb stores just in-frame clones and leaves some out. The sample has about 89,000 clones, approximately 71% seen once; the top ten hold 3.7%. Input material: PBMCs. The receptor set was obtained from a man aged 25-40 years in good health and CMV-seronegative. Each CDR3 is given with its conserved first and last residue. The order of the fields is clone size, V gene, J gene, D gene, CDR3 DNA, CDR3 protein. A D gene is named only where the DNA matches it firmly. Expanded clones get a size class; other rows say once, few or many, or leave the size out.

-	TRBV6-6	TRBJ2-2	TRBD1	TGTGCCAGCAGATGGGACAGGGAAGCCGGGGAGCTGTTTTTT	CASRWDREAGELFF
-	TRBV2	TRBJ1-2	TRBD1	TGTGCCAGCAGCGGACAGGTCGACTATGGCTACACCTTC	CASSGQVDYGYTF
few	TRBV11-2	TRBJ1-1	-	TGTGCCAGCAGCTTAGCAGGGATCCCTGAAGCTTTCTTT	CASSLAGIPEAFF
-	TRBV27	TRBJ1-2	TRBD1	TGTGCCAGCAGTTTAACAGAGACAGGGGGCTATGGCTACACCTTC	CASSLTETGGYGYTF
-	TRBV7-2	TRBJ2-7	-	TGTGCCAGCAGCTTAGGCCTAGTAGGCGAGCAGTACTTC	CASSLGLVGEQYF
few	TRBV5-4	TRBJ1-2	TRBD1	TGTGCCAGCAGTTCTCCTCCCGGGACAGGGATTCGCTATGGCTACACCTTC	CASSSPPGTGIRYGYTF
-	TRBV7-2	TRBJ1-2	-	TGTGCCAGCAGCTTACAGGCAGGGCAGGATGGCTACACCTTC	CASSLQAGQDGYTF
-	TRBV30	TRBJ2-1	TRBD2	TGTGCCTGGAGGTGGAGACTAGCCCACAATGAGCAGTTCTTC	CAWRWRLAHNEQFF
-	TRBV18	TRBJ1-3	-	TGTGCCAGCCGTACAGGTTATCCCGGAAACACCATATATTTT	CASRTGYPGNTIYF
-	TRBV4-1	TRBJ2-1	TRBD2	TGCGCCAGCAGCCAAGCGACCCAGCGGGAGGGCTATTATGAGCAGTTCTTC	CASSQATQREGYYEQFF
-	TRBV2	TRBJ2-5	-	TGTGCCAGCAGTGGGGCCACGCAGACCCAGTACTTC	CASSGATQTQYF
few	TRBV4-1	TRBJ2-5	TRBD1	TGCGCCAGCAGCCAAGAAGGCAGGGGGTGGGAGACCCAGTACTTC	CASSQEGRGWETQYF
-	TRBV7-8	TRBJ2-7	-	TGTGCCAGCAGTAACGACGGTCTCCCACGAGGTTTATACGAGCAGTACTTC	CASSNDGLPRGLYEQYF
-	TRBV28	TRBJ2-7	TRBD1	TGTGCCAGCAGTCGGACAGGGTCCGGACACTACGAGCAGTACTTC	CASSRTGSGHYEQYF
-	TRBV6-1	TRBJ1-2	-	TGTGCCAGCAGTGAAGGGTTCTTCGGCTATGGCTACACCTTC	CASSEGFFGYGYTF
-	TRBV7-8	TRBJ1-2	-	TGTGCCAGCAGCTTCACAGGGAGTAATGGCTACACCTTC	CASSFTGSNGYTF
-	TRBV5-6	TRBJ1-5	-	TGTGCCAGCAGCTTACCGGGACACCGAGATCAGCCCCAGCATTTT	CASSLPGHRDQPQHF
-	TRBV6-1	TRBJ2-5	-	TGTGCCAGCAGTGAAGGACAGACGCAGACCCAGTACTTC	CASSEGQTQTQYF
-	TRBV7-7	TRBJ2-5	-	TGTGCTTCCAGAGGTGGGTCCGAGACCCAGTACTTC	CASRGGSETQYF
once	TRBV9	TRBJ2-1	-	TGTGCCAGCAGCCCCAGCGGCACCTACAATGAGCAGTTCTTC	CASSPSGTYNEQFF
-	TRBV5-6	TRBJ2-3	-	TGTGCCAGCAAGTTAGATACGGGGGATACGCAGTATTTT	CASKLDTGDTQYF
-	TRBV19	TRBJ1-5	TRBD1	TGTGCCAGTAGGGTGGACAGGGCGCTGAGCAATCAGCCCCAGCATTTT	CASRVDRALSNQPQHF
-	TRBV7-9	TRBJ1-2	-	TGTTCCAGCAGCTTAGGGGCCCAGGGCAACTATGGCTACACCTTC	CSSSLGAQGNYGYTF
-	TRBV5-6	TRBJ2-1	-	TGTGCCAGCGAACCCTGGGGCTATTCCTACAATGAGCAGTTCTTC	CASEPWGYSYNEQFF
-	TRBV5-1	TRBJ2-7	-	TGCGCCAGCAGCTCGGAGGGGCGAGCCTACGAGCAGTACTTC	CASSSEGRAYEQYF
few	TRBV4-2	TRBJ2-1	TRBD2	TGTGCCAGCAGCCAAGATTATCAGGGACTAGTATTCAATGAGCAGTTCTTC	CASSQDYQGLVFNEQFF
-	TRBV6-4	TRBJ2-7	TRBD1	TGTGCCAGCAGTGAGGGGACAGGGCCATACGAGCAGTACTTC	CASSEGTGPYEQYF
-	TRBV7-9	TRBJ1-1	TRBD1	TGTTCCAGCAGCTTACCAGGGGGCGGGTGGGGGACTGAAGCTTTCTTT	CSSSLPGGGWGTEAFF
once	TRBV5-1	TRBJ2-1	-	TGCGCCAGCAGCTCACGTCTATCGGGGAGCTCCTACAATGAGCAGTTCTTC	CASSSRLSGSSYNEQFF
-	TRBV30	TRBJ2-7	TRBD1	TGTGCCTGGACCCTCGGACAGGGGGCGTACGAGCAGTACTTC	CAWTLGQGAYEQYF
-	TRBV27	TRBJ2-7	TRBD1	TGTGCCAGCAGTTCAAGGGGACAGAACTCCTACGAGCAGTACTTC	CASSSRGQNSYEQYF
once	TRBV30	TRBJ2-5	-	TGTGCCTCCGACCGGGACAACCCTAACCAAGAGACCCAGTACTTC	CASDRDNPNQETQYF
-	TRBV30	TRBJ1-5	TRBD1	TGTGCCTGGAGTTCCTCCCGACAGGGCGATAATCAGCCCCAGCATTTT	CAWSSSRQGDNQPQHF
-	TRBV2	TRBJ1-1	-	TGTGCCAGCAGTTTACAGGGTGATACTGAAGCTTTCTTT	CASSLQGDTEAFF
-	TRBV11-2	TRBJ2-5	-	TGTGCCAGCAGCTCGGGGACTGGCGGGGGCCTTCAAGAGACCCAGTACTTC	CASSSGTGGGLQETQYF
-	TRBV27	TRBJ1-5	-	TGTGCCAGCAGTCCAGACAGGCGCTACCAGTTTGTGGGCAATCAGCCCCAGCATTTT	CASSPDRRYQFVGNQPQHF
once	TRBV5-1	TRBJ2-3	-	TGCGCCAGCAGCTTGGCCACAGGAAGTTCCACAGATACGCAGTATTTT	CASSLATGSSTDTQYF
-	TRBV7-8	TRBJ1-1	TRBD1	TGTGCCAGCAGCACTCCGGGACAGGGGGCAATCACTGAAGCTTTCTTT	CASSTPGQGAITEAFF
once	TRBV29-1	TRBJ2-7	TRBD2	TGCAGCGTTGAAGTTCAGGCGGGGGGAAGCGACGAGCAGTACTTC	CSVEVQAGGSDEQYF
-	TRBV2	TRBJ2-5	TRBD2	TGTGCCAGCAGTGGCCCCCTAGCGGGAGAAGAGACCCAGTACTTC	CASSGPLAGEETQYF
-	TRBV30	TRBJ1-2	TRBD1	TGTGCCTGGCAGGGGGCCAACTATGGCTACACCTTC	CAWQGANYGYTF
few	TRBV5-1	TRBJ1-2	TRBD1	TGCGCCAGCAGCTTGGCCCCCCCCGGGGACAGGGGCTATGGCTACACCTTC	CASSLAPPGDRGYGYTF
once	TRBV4-3	TRBJ1-6	-	TGCGCCAGCAGCCAAGAAGGAGGAAGGGTTTATTCACCCCTCCACTTT	CASSQEGGRVYSPLHF
-	TRBV6-5	TRBJ1-6	TRBD1	TGTGCCAGCAGCGGACAGGGCAATTCACCCCTCCACTTT	CASSGQGNSPLHF
-	TRBV14	TRBJ1-2	-	TGTGCCAGCAGCCAAGTCTACTCCTATGGCTACACCTTC	CASSQVYSYGYTF
-	TRBV2	TRBJ1-2	TRBD1	TGTGCCAGCAGTAAGCGACCGGGACAGGGGAACCGTGGCTACACCTTC	CASSKRPGQGNRGYTF